A single sample gave rise to the 17 T cell receptor beta chains below, sequenced in a study of T cell responses to AZD1222 COVID-19 vaccine. Some clones are missing from TCRdb's copy, which holds only in-frame ones; the method was immunoSEQ multiplex PCR. The sample lists about 170,000 clones, 92% occurring once. The sample was peripheral blood, taken on day 0 of AZD1222 vaccination. The receptors come from an adult in good health.

This clone was seen just once. The chain employs TRBV19 and TRBJ1-1; TRBD1 matches at 10 bases. V was clipped by 7 bases and J by 1 base; unmatched bases: 3. CDR1 and CDR2 (germline): LNHDA, SQIVND (reference sequence). The CDR3 sequence is 14 residues long. CDR3: CASIRTGGNTEAFF. Here the CDR3 DNA reads TGTGCCAGTATTCGGACAGGGGGGAACACTGAAGCTTTCTTT.

J is TRBJ2-7 and V is TRBV13, with 7 bases identical to TRBD1. There are 17 residues in the CDR3. J gave up 1 base and V 3 bases, and 12 bases lay outside the gene matches. The germline gives CDR1 PRHDT, CDR2 FYEKMQ (reference sequence). CDR3 DNA sequence: TGTGCCAGCAGCTTGGGGACAGCCCTACACCCTTCCTACGAGCAGTACTTC. This codes for CASSLGTALHPSYEQYF.

The J gene is TRBJ2-7, the V gene TRBV6-1; D is possibly TRBD1 or TRBD2 (5 bases each). The V gene's germline CDR1 is MNHNS and CDR2 SASEGT. V was cut by 4 bases and J by 3 bases, with 22 bases left in between. CDR3 length: 17 residues. CDR3 sequence: CASSATSPSWGYYEQYF. The CDR3 DNA follows: TGTGCCAGCAGTGCGACAAGTCCTTCGTGGGGGTACTACGAGCAGTACTTC.

The chain is built from TRBV29-1 and TRBJ2-1; maybe TRBD2 (6 bases). This CDR3 has 16 residues. Trimming cost V 1 base and J 0 bases, with 13 bases left between them. Germline loops: CDR1 SQVTM, CDR2 ANQGSEA. The CDR3 nucleotides are TGCAGCGTTGAAGGGGTCTCCGGGAGCTCCTACAATGAGCAGTTCTTC. Amino acid sequence: CSVEGVSGSSYNEQFF.

The V and J genes are TRBV7-9 and TRBJ1-2; 8 bases are a match to TRBD1. J lost 7 bases, V lost 5 bases, and 12 bases had no gene match. The CDR3 is 15 residues long. Germline V gene sequence: CDR1 SEHNR, CDR2 FQNEAQ (reference sequence). CDR3 sequence reads: CASSTPQGDPVGYTF. As DNA, the CDR3 is TGTGCCAGCAGCACACCACAGGGGGATCCGGTTGGCTACACCTTC.

J is TRBJ2-1 and V is TRBV9, with unresolved D. CDR3 size: 12 residues. The germline V gene encodes CDR1 SGDLS and CDR2 YYNGEE. Trimming took off 0 bases at V and 8 bases at J, with 6 bases between the two ends. The CDR3 DNA reads as TGTGCCAGCAGCGTAGCTCTGGATGAGCAGTTCTTC. Amino acids: CASSVALDEQFF.

This clone was seen more than once but under ten times. In DNA, the CDR3 is TGTGCCAGTAGTATAGCAGGATTTAATCAGCCCCAGCATTTT. Encoded protein: CASSIAGFNQPQHF. V gene TRBV19 combines with J gene TRBJ1-5; D is ambiguous. From germline, CDR1 is LNHDA and CDR2 SQIVND (reference sequence). CDR3 length: 14 amino acids. V gave up 1 base and J gave up 4 bases, with 8 bases separating them.

The chain combines TRBV6-5 with TRBJ1-1; tentatively, D is TRBD1 (5 bases). The CDR3 contains 13 residues. CDR1 is MNHEY and CDR2 is SVGAGI in the germline V gene. V lost 11 bases, J lost 1 base, and 14 bases lay in between. This CDR3 is CAFGGRKNTEAFF. DNA for the CDR3: TGTGCCTTTGGGGGGAGGAAGAACACTGAAGCTTTCTTT.

The chain employs TRBV27 and TRBJ2-7, with D possibly matching TRBD2 (6 bases). The V gene's germline CDR1 is MNHEY and CDR2 SMNVEV (reference sequence). The CDR3 sequence is 14 residues long. The V gene lost 3 bases and the J gene lost 3 bases, with 12 bases spanning the gap. This CDR3 reads CASSFFAGNYEQYF. CDR3 DNA: TGTGCCAGCAGTTTCTTCGCGGGAAACTACGAGCAGTACTTC.

V is TRBV7-8 and J is TRBJ2-3, with D tentatively TRBD1 (6 bases). The CDR3 length is 15 residues. The V and J ends lost 5 bases and 2 bases respectively, with 14 bases between them. Germline V lookup: CDR1 SGHVS, CDR2 FQNEAQ. In DNA, the CDR3 is TGTGCCAGCAGCCTCCCACAGGGCCCCACAGATACGCAGTATTTT. Residues: CASSLPQGPTDTQYF.

The chain recombines TRBV14 with TRBJ2-6, with 8 bases aligning to TRBD2. The junction had 3 bases not matched to a gene; V was cut back by 0 bases and J by 2 bases. Germline loops: CDR1 SGHDN, CDR2 FVKESK. The CDR3 has 17 residues. CDR3 in DNA: TGTGCCAGCAGCCAAGATGAGCGGGAGACTGGGGCCAACGTCCTGACTTTC. This codes for CASSQDERETGANVLTF. Full variable domain (rest looked up from reference TRBV14 and TRBJ2-6): EAGVTQFPSHSVIEKGQTVTLRCDPISGHDNLYWYRRVMGKEIKFLLHFVKESKQDESGMPNNRFLAERTGGTYSTLKVQPAELEDSGVYFCASSQDERETGANVLTFGAGSRLTVL.

The V and J genes are TRBV5-6 and TRBJ2-3, with 8 positions matching TRBD2. Germline loops: CDR1 SGHDT, CDR2 YYEEEE. The CDR3 extends over 17 amino acids. The ends lost 3 bases at V and 5 bases at J; junction bases unmatched: 14. CDR3 amino acids: CASSSDLSGGILDTQYF. DNA for the CDR3: TGTGCCAGCAGCTCGGACCTCAGCGGGGGAATCCTAGATACGCAGTATTTT.

This CDR3 is CASINGTGDSTDTQYF. The CDR3 DNA reads as TGTGCCAGCATAAATGGGACAGGGGACAGCACAGATACGCAGTATTTT. This chain links TRBV6-4 with TRBJ2-3, with TRBD1 matching over 10 bases. From germline, CDR1 is MRHNA and CDR2 SNTAGT. J lost 0 bases, V lost 7 bases, and 7 bases had no gene match. The CDR3 has 16 residues.

The DNA for the CDR3 is TGTGCCAGCAGTGACGGACAGGGGACCATGAACACTGAAGCTTTCTTT. It is translated as CASSDGQGTMNTEAFF. The rearrangement links TRBV6-1 to TRBJ1-1; 9 bases are shared with TRBD1. The CDR3 extends over 16 amino acids. Germline CDR1 MNHNS, CDR2 SASEGT. V lost 3 bases and J lost 0; bases outside the gene matches: 5.

The V gene is TRBV5-1, the J gene TRBJ2-3, with 11 bases fitting TRBD2. The V gene's germline CDR1 is SGHRS and CDR2 YFSETQ. The CDR3 totals 16 residues. J lost 6 bases, V lost 3 bases, and 9 bases had no gene match. The CDR3 DNA reads TGCGCCAGCAGCTCGGGACTAGCGGCCCAGCGGGATACGCAGTATTTT. Protein: CASSSGLAAQRDTQYF.

The CDR3 sequence: CASSQAPSGVTDTQYF. DNA for the CDR3: TGCGCCAGCAGCCAAGCCCCCAGCGGAGTCACAGATACGCAGTATTTT. V usage is TRBV4-1 and J usage is TRBJ2-3, with a tentative D call TRBD2 (5 bases). Germline V gene sequence: CDR1 MGHRA, CDR2 YSYEKL. The CDR3 is 16 residues long. V lost 1 base, J lost 2 bases, and 13 bases lay in between.

The chain combines TRBV10-3 with TRBJ1-2, with D perhaps matching TRBD1 (5 bases). Germline V CDR1 and CDR2: ENHRY, SYGVKD. V was shortened by 2 bases and J by 6 bases, with 16 bases between the two germline ends. CDR3 size: 15 residues. In nucleotides, the CDR3 is TGTGCCATCAGTGAGACCCCCCAGGGCAGAAATGGCTACACCTTC. Encoded protein: CAISETPQGRNGYTF.